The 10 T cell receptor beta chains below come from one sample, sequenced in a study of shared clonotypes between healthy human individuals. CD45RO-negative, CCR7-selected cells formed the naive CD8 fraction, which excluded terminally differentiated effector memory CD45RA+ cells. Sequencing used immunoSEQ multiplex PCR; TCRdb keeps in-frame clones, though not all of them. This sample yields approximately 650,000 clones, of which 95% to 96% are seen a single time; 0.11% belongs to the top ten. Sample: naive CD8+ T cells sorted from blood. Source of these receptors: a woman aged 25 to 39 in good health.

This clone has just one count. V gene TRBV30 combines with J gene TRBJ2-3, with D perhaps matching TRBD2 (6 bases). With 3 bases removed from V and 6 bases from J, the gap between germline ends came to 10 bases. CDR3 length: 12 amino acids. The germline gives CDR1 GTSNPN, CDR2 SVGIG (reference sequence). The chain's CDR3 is CAWSGSGDTQYF. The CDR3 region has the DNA TGTGCCTGGAGCGGGAGTGGGGATACGCAGTATTTT.

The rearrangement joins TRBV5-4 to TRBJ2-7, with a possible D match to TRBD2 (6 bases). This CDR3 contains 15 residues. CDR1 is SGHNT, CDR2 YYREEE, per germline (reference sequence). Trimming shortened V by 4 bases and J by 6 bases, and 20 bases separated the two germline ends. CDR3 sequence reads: CASSGGALLHPEQYF. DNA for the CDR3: TGTGCCAGCAGCGGCGGGGCCCTCCTTCATCCCGAGCAGTACTTC. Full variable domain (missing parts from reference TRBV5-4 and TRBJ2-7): ETGVTQSPTHLIKTRGQQVTLRCSSQSGHNTVSWYQQALGQGPQFIFQYYREEENGRGNFPPRFSGLQFPNYSSELNVNALELDDSALYLCASSGGALLHPEQYFGPGTRLTVT.

CDR3 sequence reads: CASLGTGTDTQYF. The CDR3 nucleotides are TGTGCCAGCCTGGGGACAGGGACAGATACGCAGTATTTT. The chain employs TRBV27 and TRBJ2-3; 9 bases are a match to TRBD1. V shed 8 bases and J 3 bases; nucleotides not matched to a gene: 3. The CDR3 runs 13 residues. From germline, CDR1 is MNHEY and CDR2 SMNVEV (reference sequence).

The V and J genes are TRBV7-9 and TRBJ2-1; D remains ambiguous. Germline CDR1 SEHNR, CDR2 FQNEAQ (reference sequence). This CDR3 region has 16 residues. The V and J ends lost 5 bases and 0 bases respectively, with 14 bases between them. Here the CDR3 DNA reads TGTGCCAGCAGCGGTTTCTTCGGCCTCTCCTACAATGAGCAGTTCTTC. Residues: CASSGFFGLSYNEQFF.

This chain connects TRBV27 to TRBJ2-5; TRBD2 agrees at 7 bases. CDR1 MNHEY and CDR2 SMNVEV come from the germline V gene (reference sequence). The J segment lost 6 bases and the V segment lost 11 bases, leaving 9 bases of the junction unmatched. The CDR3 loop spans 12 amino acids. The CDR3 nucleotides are TGTGCCGGAGCTTGCGGGAGAAAGACCCAGTACTTC. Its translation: CAGACGRKTQYF.

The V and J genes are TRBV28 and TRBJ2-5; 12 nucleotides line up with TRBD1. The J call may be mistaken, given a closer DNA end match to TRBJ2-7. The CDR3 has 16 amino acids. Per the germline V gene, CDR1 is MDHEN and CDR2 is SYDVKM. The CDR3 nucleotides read TGTGCCAGCAGTCCTACCCGGGACAGGGGGCTTTACGAGCAGTACTTC. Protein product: CASSPTRDRGLYEQYF.

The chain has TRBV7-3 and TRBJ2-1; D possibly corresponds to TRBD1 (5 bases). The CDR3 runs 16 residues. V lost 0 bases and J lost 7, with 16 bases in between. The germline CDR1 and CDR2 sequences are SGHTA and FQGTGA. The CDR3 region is CASSLTAKVRDNEQFF. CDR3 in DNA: TGTGCCAGCAGCTTAACAGCGAAGGTCAGGGATAATGAGCAGTTCTTC.

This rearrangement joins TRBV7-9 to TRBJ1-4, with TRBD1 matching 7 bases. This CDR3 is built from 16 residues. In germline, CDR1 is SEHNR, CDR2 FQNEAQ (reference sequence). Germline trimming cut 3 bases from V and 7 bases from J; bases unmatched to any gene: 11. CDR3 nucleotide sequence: TGTGCCAGCAGCTTTAAGGTCGGGACAGCGAGTGAAAAACTGTTTTTT. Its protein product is CASSFKVGTASEKLFF.

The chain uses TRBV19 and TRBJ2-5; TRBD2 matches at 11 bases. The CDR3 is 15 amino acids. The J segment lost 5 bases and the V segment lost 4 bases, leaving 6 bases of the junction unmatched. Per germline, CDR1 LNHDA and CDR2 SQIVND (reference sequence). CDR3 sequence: CASSTWSSGRETQYF. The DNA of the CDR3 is TGTGCCAGTAGTACATGGTCTAGCGGGAGGGAGACCCAGTACTTC.

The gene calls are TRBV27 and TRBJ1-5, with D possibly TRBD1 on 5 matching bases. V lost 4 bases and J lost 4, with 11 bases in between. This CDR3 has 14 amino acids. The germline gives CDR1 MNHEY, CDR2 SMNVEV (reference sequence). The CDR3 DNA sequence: TGTGCCAGCAGTTACCAGGGTGGTAATCAGCCCCAGCATTTT. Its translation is CASSYQGGNQPQHF.